The 18 T cell receptor beta chains in this list originate from one sample, sequenced in a study of T cells in Graves' hyperthyroidism and ophthalmopathy. Amplification of TCR beta CDR3 regions used RNA as the template. The TCR CDR3 was amplified in a first-round RT-PCR using the HTBI primer set. TCRdb re-derived calls from the multiplex PCR reads in MiXCR, one entry per CDR3 protein. The sample contains about 250,000 distinct CDR3 sequences, 22% of which appear only once. The sequencing input was blood. The origin of the receptors is a man aged 25-45 years with Graves' ophthalmopathy.

At least ten counts were recorded for this clonotype. The J gene is TRBJ2-3, the V gene TRBV18; the D is unclear. Germline V gene lookup returns CDR1 KGHSH and CDR2 LQKENI. The CDR3 is 12 amino acids. The V and J ends lost 2 bases and 11 bases respectively, with 11 bases between them. The DNA of the CDR3 is TGTGCCAGCTCACCAATGGGAAAGGGGCAGTATTTT. This gives the protein CASSPMGKGQYF.

The V and J genes are TRBV14 and TRBJ2-7; D is unresolved. The CDR3 covers 13 residues. CDR1 and CDR2 (germline): SGHDN, FVKESK. The V and J ends lost 0 bases and 4 bases respectively, with 7 bases between them. The CDR3 bases are TGTGCCAGCAGCCAAGACTTGGGGTACGAGCAGTACTTC. This codes for CASSQDLGYEQYF.

The V gene is TRBV3-1, the J gene TRBJ2-1; D ambiguous. V was shortened by 0 bases and J by 4 bases, with 16 bases between the two germline ends. Germline lookup yields CDR1 LGHDT and CDR2 YNNKEL (reference sequence). CDR3 size: 17 residues. For the CDR3, the DNA is TGTGCCAGCAGCCAAGATCTGTGGAAGCCATGGTACAATGAGCAGTTCTTC. Amino acid sequence: CASSQDLWKPWYNEQFF.

The chain recombines TRBV2 with TRBJ1-1; tentatively, D is TRBD1 (6 bases). Germline V gene lookup returns CDR1 SNHLY and CDR2 FYNNEI. The CDR3 runs 13 residues. V gave up 11 bases and J gave up 0 bases, with 13 bases separating them. The CDR3 nucleotides are TGTGCCTGGGAGGACAGTATGAACACTGAAGCTTTCTTT. Translating it yields CAWEDSMNTEAFF.

The chain recombines TRBV28 with TRBJ2-1, with 12 bases that match TRBD1. The CDR3 is 15 amino acids. V lost 3 bases and J lost 6; bases outside the gene matches: 3. Germline assignment: CDR1 MDHEN and CDR2 SYDVKM. The CDR3 coding sequence is TGTGCCAGCAGTTTGGGACAGGGGGCAGTCAATGAGCAGTTCTTC. It encodes CASSLGQGAVNEQFF.

This clonotype was counted at least ten times. The V and J genes are TRBV27 and TRBJ2-3; D unresolved. V was clipped by 0 bases and J by 1 base, with 8 bases between them. Per the germline V gene, CDR1 is MNHEY and CDR2 is SMNVEV (reference sequence). The CDR3 extends over 15 amino acids. The CDR3 protein is CASSLSSLGTDTQYF. CDR3 DNA sequence: TGTGCCAGCAGTTTATCTAGCTTAGGCACAGATACGCAGTATTTT.

This chain uses TRBV5-1 with TRBJ2-2, with D uncertain. The CDR3 sequence is 12 residues long. V gave up 0 bases and J gave up 10 bases, with 7 bases separating them. Germline values: CDR1 SGHRS, CDR2 YFSETQ. The CDR3 is CASSLGAEELFF. CDR3 coding DNA: TGCGCCAGCAGCTTGGGGGCTGAGGAGCTGTTTTTT. The full variable domain, with the rest looked up from reference TRBV5-1 and TRBJ2-2, is KAGVTQTPRYLIKTRGQQVTLSCSPISGHRSVSWYQQTPGQGLQFLFEYFSETQRNKGNFPGRFSGRQFSNSRSEMNVSTLELGDSALYLCASSLGAEELFFGEGSRLTVL.

This clonotype was seen many times. The chain uses TRBV3-1 and TRBJ2-3; D ambiguous. V lost 4 bases, J lost 7 bases, and 6 bases lay in between. Germline assignment: CDR1 LGHDT and CDR2 YNNKEL (reference sequence). This CDR3 has 11 residues. For the CDR3, the DNA is TGTGCCAGCAGCCGTACAAATACGCAGTATTTT. Residues: CASSRTNTQYF.

This clonotype was seen repeatedly, ten times or more. The rearrangement links TRBV2 to TRBJ2-7; 8 nucleotides agree with TRBD2. This CDR3 spans 13 amino acids. Germline-derived CDR1 and CDR2 are SNHLY and FYNNEI. After removal of 7 bases from V and 2 bases from J, the junction contained 4 bases not matched to a gene. CDR3 amino acids: CASKASGPYEQYF. The CDR3 nucleotides read TGTGCCAGCAAGGCTAGCGGGCCCTACGAGCAGTACTTC.

The rearrangement uses TRBV20-1 and TRBJ2-7, with 11 bases that match TRBD2. This CDR3 region has 13 residues. With 3 bases clipped from V and 6 bases from J, the junction kept 4 bases outside the gene matches. From germline, CDR1 is DFQATT and CDR2 SNEGSKA (reference sequence). The CDR3 sequence is CSASELAGVEQYF. The CDR3 region has the DNA TGCAGTGCTAGTGAACTAGCGGGAGTCGAGCAGTACTTC.

This clonotype appeared a few times. This chain uses TRBV28 with TRBJ2-3; TRBD1 agrees at 11 bases. V shed 7 bases and J 6 bases; nucleotides not matched to a gene: 9. The CDR3 totals 15 residues. Germline V lookup: CDR1 MDHEN, CDR2 SYDVKM. This CDR3 is CASTSWTGGADTQYF. As DNA, the CDR3 is TGTGCCAGCACCTCTTGGACAGGGGGCGCGGATACGCAGTATTTT.

This clonotype was seen a few times. No DNA is shown, since the ends of the CDR3 on it are uncertain; the CDR3 is the one TCRdb lists. This chain connects TRBV28 to TRBJ2-1; TRBD1 is the table's D call and was not checked against the DNA. Germline CDR1 reads MDHEN; CDR2 reads SYDVKM. With termini counted, the CDR3 has 16 amino acids. The CDR3 loop is CASSSSTPGWHNEQFF.

This clonotype appeared a few times. The chain recombines TRBV27 with TRBJ2-7; a weak D match, TRBD1 (5 bases). The germline V and J ends were trimmed by 7 bases and 1 base, with 11 bases remaining between them. This CDR3 region has 13 residues. Germline CDR1 reads MNHEY; CDR2 reads SMNVEV (reference sequence). The CDR3 region has the DNA TGTGCCAGCAAGGGTAGGGGATCCTACGAGCAGTACTTC. Translation: CASKGRGSYEQYF.

This clonotype turned up a few times. The chain combines TRBV20-1 with TRBJ2-1; 10 nucleotides agree with TRBD2. This CDR3 has 18 amino acids. The junction had 17 bases not matched to a gene; V was cut back by 3 bases and J by 6 bases. Germline lookup yields CDR1 DFQATT and CDR2 SNEGSKA (reference sequence). The CDR3 sequence: CSASLRPPLAGDPNEQFF. CDR3 sequence (DNA): TGCAGTGCTAGCCTCCGTCCCCCCCTAGCGGGAGACCCCAATGAGCAGTTCTTC.

The chain couples TRBV10-3 to TRBJ1-1; no reliable D call. V lost 0 bases to trimming and J lost 5 bases, with 7 bases between them. Germline CDR1 reads ENHRY; CDR2 reads SYGVKD. This CDR3 region has 13 residues. The CDR3 DNA reads TGTGCCATCAGTGAGTCGGAGGGAACTGAAGCTTTCTTT. Translating gives CAISESEGTEAFF.

This sequence joins TRBV25-1 and TRBJ2-2; 7 bases align to TRBD1. The end of the DNA is better explained by TRBJ1-1, so the J call may be wrong. Germline CDR1 MGHDK, CDR2 SYGVNS. CDR3 length equals 15 residues. The CDR3 loop reads CASPTPDRTGTGAFF. Here the CDR3 DNA reads TGTGCCAGCCCAACCCCGGACAGGACCGGAACAGGAGCTTTCTTT.

The chain employs TRBV11-1 and TRBJ1-5; 9 bases match TRBD1. J lost 4 bases, V lost 6 bases, and 13 bases had no gene match. Germline loops: CDR1 SGHAT, CDR2 FQDESV (reference sequence). The CDR3 has 17 amino acids. In DNA form, the CDR3 reads TGTGCCAGCAGTCCGATTTTGGGGACAGGGCGGAATCAGCCCCAGCATTTT. Its protein is CASSPILGTGRNQPQHF.

The sample holds a few counts of this clonotype. J is TRBJ2-3 and V is TRBV6-2 or TRBV6-3; 14 bases map to TRBD2. V was pared by 2 bases and J by 0 bases, with 10 bases of the junction left unmatched. The CDR3 length is 20 residues. From germline, CDR1 is MNHEY and CDR2 SVGEGT. The CDR3 here is CASSYMTGTSGSASTDTQYF. Here the CDR3 DNA reads TGTGCCAGCAGTTACATGACCGGGACTAGCGGGAGCGCTAGCACAGATACGCAGTATTTT.